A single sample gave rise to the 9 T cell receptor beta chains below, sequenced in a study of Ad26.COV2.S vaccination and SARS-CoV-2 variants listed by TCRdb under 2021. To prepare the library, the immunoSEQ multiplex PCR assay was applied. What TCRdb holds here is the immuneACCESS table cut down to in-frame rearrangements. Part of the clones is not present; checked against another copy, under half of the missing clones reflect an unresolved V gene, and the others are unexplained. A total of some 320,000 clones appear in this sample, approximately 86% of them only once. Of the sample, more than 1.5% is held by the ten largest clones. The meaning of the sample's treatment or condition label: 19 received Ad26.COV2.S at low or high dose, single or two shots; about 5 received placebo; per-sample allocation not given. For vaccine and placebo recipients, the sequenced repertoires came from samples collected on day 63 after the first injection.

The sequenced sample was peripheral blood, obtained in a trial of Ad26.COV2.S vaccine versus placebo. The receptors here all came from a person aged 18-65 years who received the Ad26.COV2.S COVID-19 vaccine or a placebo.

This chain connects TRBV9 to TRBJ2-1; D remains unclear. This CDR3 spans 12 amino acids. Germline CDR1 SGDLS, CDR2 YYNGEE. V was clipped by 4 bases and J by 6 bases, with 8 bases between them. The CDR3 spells CASSTSSNEQFF. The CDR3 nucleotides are TGTGCCAGCAGCACTTCTTCCAATGAGCAGTTCTTC.

In DNA form, the CDR3 reads TGCGCCAGCAGCTTGGGGGACAGCGCTAATAATGAAAAACTGTTTTTT. This gives the protein CASSLGDSANNEKLFF. The chain links TRBV5-1 to TRBJ1-4, with 7 nucleotides matching TRBD1. The CDR3 totals 16 residues. The V and J ends lost 0 bases and 4 bases, in that order; junction bases with no gene match: 6. Germline CDR1 reads SGHRS; CDR2 reads YFSETQ.

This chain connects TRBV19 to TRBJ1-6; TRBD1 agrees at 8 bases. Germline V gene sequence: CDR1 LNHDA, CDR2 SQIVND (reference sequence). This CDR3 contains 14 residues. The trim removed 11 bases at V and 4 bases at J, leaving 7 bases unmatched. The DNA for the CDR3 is TGTGCCGCAGGACAGGGAGATTATAATTCACCCCTCCACTTT. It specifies CAAGQGDYNSPLHF.

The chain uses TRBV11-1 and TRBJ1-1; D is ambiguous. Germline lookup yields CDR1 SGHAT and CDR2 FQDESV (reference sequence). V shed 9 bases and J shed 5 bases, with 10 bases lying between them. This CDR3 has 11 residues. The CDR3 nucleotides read TGTGCCAGTGTTGGGTATACTGAAGCTTTCTTT. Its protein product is CASVGYTEAFF.

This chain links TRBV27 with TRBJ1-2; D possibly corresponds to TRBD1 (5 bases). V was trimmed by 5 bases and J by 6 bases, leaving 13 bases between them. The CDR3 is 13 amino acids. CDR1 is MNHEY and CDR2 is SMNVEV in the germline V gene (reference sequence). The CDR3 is CASSLGQGNGYTF. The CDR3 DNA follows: TGTGCCAGCAGTCTGGGGCAGGGAAATGGCTACACCTTC.

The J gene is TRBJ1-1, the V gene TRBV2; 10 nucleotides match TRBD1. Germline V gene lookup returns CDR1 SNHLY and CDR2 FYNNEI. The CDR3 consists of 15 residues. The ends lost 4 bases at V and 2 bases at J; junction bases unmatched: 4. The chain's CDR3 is CASSVDRGSNTEAFF. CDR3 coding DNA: TGTGCCAGCAGTGTGGACAGGGGGTCCAACACTGAAGCTTTCTTT.

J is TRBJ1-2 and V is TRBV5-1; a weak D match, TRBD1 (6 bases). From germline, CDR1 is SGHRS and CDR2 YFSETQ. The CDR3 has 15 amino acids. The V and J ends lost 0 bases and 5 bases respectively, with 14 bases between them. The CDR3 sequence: CASSLATGNGYGYTF. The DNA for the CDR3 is TGCGCCAGCAGCTTGGCCACAGGGAATGGGTATGGCTACACCTTC.

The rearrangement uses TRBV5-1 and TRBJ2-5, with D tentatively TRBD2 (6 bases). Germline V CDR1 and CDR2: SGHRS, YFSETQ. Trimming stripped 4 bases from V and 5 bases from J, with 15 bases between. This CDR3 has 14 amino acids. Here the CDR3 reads CASSLNGAGETQYF. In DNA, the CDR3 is TGCGCCAGCAGCCTAAATGGGGCGGGGGAGACCCAGTACTTC.

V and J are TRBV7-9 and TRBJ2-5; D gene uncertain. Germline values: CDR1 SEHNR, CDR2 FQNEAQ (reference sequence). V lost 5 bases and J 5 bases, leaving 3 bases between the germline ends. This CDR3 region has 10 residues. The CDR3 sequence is CASSGETQYF. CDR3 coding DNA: TGTGCCAGCAGCGGTGAGACCCAGTACTTC.